This TCR beta chain derives from a study of CD8 T cells in Susac syndrome. The CDR3 is 16 residues long. Germline CDR1 and CDR2: SGHTA and FQGNSA. V was pared by 4 bases and J by 6 bases, with 13 bases of the junction left unmatched. cDNA came from about 0.46 to 1 ug RNA primed by random hexamers. One entry per CDR3 protein, called by TCRdb with MiXCR from the immunoSEQ multiplex PCR reads. The sample includes under 350,000 distinct CDR3 sequences, approximately 90% seen only once; the top ten take over 0.05%. This chain connects TRBV7-2 to TRBJ2-3, with 7 bases matching TRBD2. This TCR derives from a human donor with multiple sclerosis. The sample consisted of CD4+ T cells from PBMCs. This chain's CDR3 is CASSSEWLAEADTQYF. In DNA, the CDR3 is TGTGCCAGCAGCTCCGAGTGGCTAGCGGAAGCGGATACGCAGTATTTT.